A selection of T cell receptor beta chains follows, all from one sample in a study of control samples from healthy donors and cancer patients. Repertoires were generated with immunoSEQ multiplex PCR, while TCRdb's copy carries only in-frame clones and drops some. This table has 150,000 to 200,000 clones, 70% to 90% appearing once. The material sequenced was blood. Receptors originate from a man in his thirties or forties in good health. The CDR3 runs from the conserved cysteine through the conserved F or W. The D gene is left open where the match is weak. Only part of the rows carry a size: once, few, many, or a class if the clone is expanded.

J gene | clone size | D gene | V gene | CDR3 DNA | CDR3 protein
TRBJ2-1 | - | - | TRBV5-4 | TGTGCCAGCAGCGTGGGGGGTTCGTCCCAAAGCTCCTACAATGAGCAGTTCTTC | CASSVGGSSQSSYNEQFF
TRBJ2-3 | - | TRBD2 | TRBV27 | TGTGCCAGCAGGGTCGGGAGCGGGAGGCGCACAGATACGCAGTATTTT | CASRVGSGRRTDTQYF
TRBJ1-5 | - | TRBD1 | TRBV4-2 | TGTGCCAGCAGCCAAGATCCAGGGACAGGTCAGCCCCAGCATTTT | CASSQDPGTGQPQHF
TRBJ2-5 | - | TRBD2 | TRBV7-6 | TGTGCCAGCAGTTCTCCCCAGGGACGGGGGGGGCGAGAGACCCAGTACTTC | CASSSPQGRGGRETQYF
TRBJ2-1 | once | TRBD2 | TRBV3-1/TRBV3-2 | TGTGCCAGCAGCCAACCCCGGGGACTAGCGGGAGCGAATGAGCAGTTCTTC | CASSQPRGLAGANEQFF
TRBJ1-2 | - | - | TRBV10-3 | TGTGCCATCAGTGGAGGGTTTGAAAGCGGCTACACCTTC | CAISGGFESGYTF
TRBJ1-2 | - | - | TRBV5-4 | TGTGCCAGCAGCTTGGTTGGGGGGTACGGCTACACCTTC | CASSLVGGYGYTF
TRBJ1-4 | - | - | TRBV7-8 | TGTGCCAGCAGCCCCAATCAGATGGCTAATGAAAAACTGTTTTTT | CASSPNQMANEKLFF
TRBJ2-3 | - | TRBD2 | TRBV5-1 | TGCGCCAGCAGCTTGAGCGGGACTAGCGTTCCGCAGTATTTT | CASSLSGTSVPQYF
TRBJ2-3 | - | - | TRBV7-2 | TGTGCCAGCACCTATCTACTAGGGGGGTCAGATACGCAGTATTTT | CASTYLLGGSDTQYF
TRBJ1-5 | - | - | TRBV6-5 | TGTGCCAGCAGTTATGATGGGACAAGACCCCAGCATTTT | CASSYDGTRPQHF
TRBJ1-1 | - | TRBD1 | TRBV5-4 | TGTGCCAGCAGCCCCAGGGGGCGCGGAACTGAAGCTTTCTTT | CASSPRGRGTEAFF
TRBJ2-7 | - | TRBD2 | TRBV11-3 | TGTGCCAGCAGCTCGGGGGGGGGATCCTACGAGCAGTACTTC | CASSSGGGSYEQYF
TRBJ2-7 | - | - | TRBV3-1/TRBV3-2 | TGTGCCAGCAGCCAAGGTAGCCGGGCCTGCTCCTACGAGCAGTACTTC | CASSQGSRACSYEQYF
TRBJ1-1 | - | - | TRBV5-1 | TGCGCCAGCAGCTTGGCCGTGAGGACGATGAACACTGAAGCTTTCTTT | CASSLAVRTMNTEAFF
TRBJ1-4 | - | - | TRBV7-7 | TGTGCCAGCAGCTTAGGACAGTCGAACAGTGAAAAACTGTTTTTT | CASSLGQSNSEKLFF
TRBJ1-1 | - | - | TRBV13 | TGTGCCAGCAGCTTAAGCCGGACTGAAGCTTTCTTT | CASSLSRTEAFF